This TCR beta chain was found in a study of blood T cell repertoires in COVID-19. Whole-study context: The samples span acute and convalescent COVID-19 from the United States, Italy and Spain.

V shed 8 bases, J shed 7 bases, and the junction held 7 bases outside the gene matches. This CDR3 region has 14 residues. Per germline, CDR1 LNHDA and CDR2 SQIVND (reference sequence). Per the authors' pipeline: Cell counts per sample came from amplifying reference gene primers. The data were produced by immunoSEQ multiplex PCR, yet TCRdb's version contains in-frame clones alone and is incomplete. V, J and clone size reflect that table, while D and trimming were determined from the DNA. The table has some 190,000 clones, around 80% seen once. Source material: peripheral blood. The clonotype originates from a woman in her 50s with acute or convalescent COVID-19. The V gene is TRBV19, the J gene TRBJ2-2, with 10 bases that match TRBD2. The CDR3 DNA follows: TGTGCCAGTGGAAAGCGGGAGGGCCTCGGGGAGCTGTTTTTT. Its translation is CASGKREGLGELFF.